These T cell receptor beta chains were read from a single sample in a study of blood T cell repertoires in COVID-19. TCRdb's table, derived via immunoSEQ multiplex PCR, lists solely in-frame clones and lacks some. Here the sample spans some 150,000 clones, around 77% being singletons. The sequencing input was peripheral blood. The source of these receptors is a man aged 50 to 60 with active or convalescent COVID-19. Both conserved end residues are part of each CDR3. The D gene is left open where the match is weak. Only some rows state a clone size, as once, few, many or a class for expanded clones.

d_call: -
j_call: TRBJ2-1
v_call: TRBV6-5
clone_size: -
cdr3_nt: TGTGCCAGCAGTTACTCCGGGACACCCTACAATGAGCAGTTCTTC
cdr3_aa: CASSYSGTPYNEQFF

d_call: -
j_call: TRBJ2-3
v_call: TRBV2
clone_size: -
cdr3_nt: TGTGCCAGCTCTCCCCGGGCGGGCGTCCGCACAGATACGCAGTATTTT
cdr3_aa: CASSPRAGVRTDTQYF

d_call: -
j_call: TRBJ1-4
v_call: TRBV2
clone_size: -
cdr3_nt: TGTGCCAGCATCAGGGCTGCAACTAATGAAAAACTGTTTTTT
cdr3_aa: CASIRAATNEKLFF

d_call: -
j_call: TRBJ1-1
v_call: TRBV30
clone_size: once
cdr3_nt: TGTGCCTGGGGACACAACATGAACACTGAAGCTTTCTTT
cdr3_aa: CAWGHNMNTEAFF

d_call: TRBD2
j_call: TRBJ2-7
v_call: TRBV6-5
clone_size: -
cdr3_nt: TGTGCCAGCAGCCCCCCGGCTAGCGGGAGGTACGAGCAGTACTTC
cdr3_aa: CASSPPASGRYEQYF

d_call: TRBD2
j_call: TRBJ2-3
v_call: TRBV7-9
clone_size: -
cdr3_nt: TGTGCCAGCAGCTTGGGGACTAGCGAACTCACAGATACGCAGTATTTT
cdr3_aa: CASSLGTSELTDTQYF

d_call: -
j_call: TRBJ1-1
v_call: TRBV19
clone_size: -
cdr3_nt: TGTGCCAGTATAAAGACACCGGAGAACACTGAAGCTTTCTTT
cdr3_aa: CASIKTPENTEAFF

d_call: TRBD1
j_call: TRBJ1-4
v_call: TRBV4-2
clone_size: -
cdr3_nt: TGTGCCAGCAGCCAAGAGCGGGGACAGACTAATGAAAAACTGTTTTTT
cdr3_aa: CASSQERGQTNEKLFF

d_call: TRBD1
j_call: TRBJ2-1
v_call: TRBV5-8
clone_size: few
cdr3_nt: TGTGCCAGCAGCTACGGACAGGGGGCGTTTGATGAGCAGTTCTTC
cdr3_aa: CASSYGQGAFDEQFF

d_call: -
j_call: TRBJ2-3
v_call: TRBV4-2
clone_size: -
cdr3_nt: TGTGCCAGCAGCCAAGAGTGGGGCCCAGATACGCAGTATTTT
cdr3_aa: CASSQEWGPDTQYF

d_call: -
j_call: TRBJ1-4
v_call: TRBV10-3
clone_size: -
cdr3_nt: TGTGCCATCAGTGAGTCGACAGTTAATGAAAAACTGTTTTTT
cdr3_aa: CAISESTVNEKLFF

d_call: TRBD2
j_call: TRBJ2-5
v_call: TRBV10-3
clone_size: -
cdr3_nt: TGTGCCATCAGTGAGGGACCGGGGGGGGAGACCCAGTACTTC
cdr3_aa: CAISEGPGGETQYF

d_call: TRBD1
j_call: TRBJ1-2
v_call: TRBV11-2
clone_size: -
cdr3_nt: TGTGCCAGCAGCTCCTTCGGGGGACAGGGGGTAGGAGGCTACACCTTC
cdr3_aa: CASSSFGGQGVGGYTF

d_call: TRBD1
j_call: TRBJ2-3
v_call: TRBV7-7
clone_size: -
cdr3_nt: TGTGCCAGCAGTCCGTACAGGGGCGCAGATACGCAGTATTTT
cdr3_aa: CASSPYRGADTQYF

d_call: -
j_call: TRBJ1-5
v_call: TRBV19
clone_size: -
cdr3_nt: TGTGCCAGTAGTAAAAGGACAGACCCATCCTATAGCAATCAGCCCCAGCATTTT
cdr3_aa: CASSKRTDPSYSNQPQHF

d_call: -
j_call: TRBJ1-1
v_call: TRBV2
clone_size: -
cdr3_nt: TGTGCCAGCAGTGAATCCCCGTTTATGAACACTGAAGCTTTCTTT
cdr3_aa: CASSESPFMNTEAFF

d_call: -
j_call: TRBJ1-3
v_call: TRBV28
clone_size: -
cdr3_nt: TGTGCCAGCAGCTACACCAGTAGGGGTTCTGGAAACACCATATATTTT
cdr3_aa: CASSYTSRGSGNTIYF

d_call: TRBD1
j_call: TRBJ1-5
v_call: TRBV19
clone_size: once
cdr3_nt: TGTGCCACAGCCTCCCGGGACAGGGTTTCTTTGAATAGCAATCAGCCCCAGCATTTT
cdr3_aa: CATASRDRVSLNSNQPQHF

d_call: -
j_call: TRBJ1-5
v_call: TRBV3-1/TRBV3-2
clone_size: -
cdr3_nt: TGTGCCAGCAGCCAAGATCTACGGGAGCAGCCCCAGCATTTT
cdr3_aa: CASSQDLREQPQHF

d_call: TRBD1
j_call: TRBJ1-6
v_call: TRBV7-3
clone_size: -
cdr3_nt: TGTGCCAGCAGCTTCTACAGGGGGGAGAGGGGTGTCTATAATTCACCCCTCCACTTT
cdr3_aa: CASSFYRGERGVYNSPLHF

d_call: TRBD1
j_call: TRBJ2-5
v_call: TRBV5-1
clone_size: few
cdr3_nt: TGCGCCAGCAGCCAAGGACAGGGACCGTGGGAGACCCAGTACTTC
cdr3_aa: CASSQGQGPWETQYF

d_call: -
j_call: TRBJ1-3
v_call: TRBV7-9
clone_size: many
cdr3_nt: TGTGCCAGCAGCCCACAATTTGGAAACACCATATATTTT
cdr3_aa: CASSPQFGNTIYF

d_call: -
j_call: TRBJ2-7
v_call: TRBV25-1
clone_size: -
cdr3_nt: TGTGCCAGCAGTGAATATCGTCAGGGATCCTACGAGCAGTACTTC
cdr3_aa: CASSEYRQGSYEQYF

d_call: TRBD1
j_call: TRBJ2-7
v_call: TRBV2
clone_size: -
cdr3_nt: TGTGCCAGCAGTGAAGGGGGCAGGGGGCGTCCGTACGAGCAGTACTTC
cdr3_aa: CASSEGGRGRPYEQYF

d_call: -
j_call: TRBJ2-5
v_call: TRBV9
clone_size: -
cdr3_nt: TGTGCCAGCAGCGTAGGAGGGGGGGCCCAAGAGACCCAGTACTTC
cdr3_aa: CASSVGGGAQETQYF

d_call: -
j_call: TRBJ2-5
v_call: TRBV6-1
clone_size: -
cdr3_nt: TGTGCCAGCAGTGAACCAGGGGAAGAGACCCAGTACTTC
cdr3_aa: CASSEPGEETQYF

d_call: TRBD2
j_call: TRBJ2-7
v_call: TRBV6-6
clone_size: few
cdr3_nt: TGTGCCAGCAGTGGGACTAGTTACGAGCAGTACTTC
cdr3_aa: CASSGTSYEQYF

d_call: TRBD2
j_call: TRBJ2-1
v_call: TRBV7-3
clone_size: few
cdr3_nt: TGTGCCAGCAGCTCGGGACTAGCGGTCTACAATGAGCAGTTCTTC
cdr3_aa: CASSSGLAVYNEQFF

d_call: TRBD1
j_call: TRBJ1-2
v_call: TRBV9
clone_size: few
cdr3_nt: TGTGCCAGCAGCCAGAGCGTAGTTGAGGAGCAGGGGGCCTTCTATGGCTACACCTTC
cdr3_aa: CASSQSVVEEQGAFYGYTF

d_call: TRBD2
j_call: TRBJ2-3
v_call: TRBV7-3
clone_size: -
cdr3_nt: TGTGCCAGCAGCTTTGTGGGAGGGCCGGATACGCAGTATTTT
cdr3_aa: CASSFVGGPDTQYF

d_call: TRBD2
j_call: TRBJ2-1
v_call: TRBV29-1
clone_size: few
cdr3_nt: TGCAGCGTGGATGGACTAGCGGGAGGGCCGGGCTCCTACAATGAGCAGTTCTTC
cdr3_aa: CSVDGLAGGPGSYNEQFF

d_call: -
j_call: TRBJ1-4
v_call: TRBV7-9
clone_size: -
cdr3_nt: TGTGCCAGCAGCTTAGCCGGGGCCGGGGGAGAACTGTTTTTT
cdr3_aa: CASSLAGAGGELFF

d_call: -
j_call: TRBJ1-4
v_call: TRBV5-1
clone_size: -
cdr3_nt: TGCGCCAGCAGCCAGCCCGGCGGGGGTGGCACAACTAATGAAAAACTGTTTTTT
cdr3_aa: CASSQPGGGGTTNEKLFF

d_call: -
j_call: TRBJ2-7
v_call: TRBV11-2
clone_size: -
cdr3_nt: TGTGCCAGCAGCGCCGGTCAGGGGTATGTCTACGAGCAGTACTTC
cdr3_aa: CASSAGQGYVYEQYF

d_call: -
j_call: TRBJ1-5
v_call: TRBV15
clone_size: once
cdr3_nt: TGTGCCACCAGCAGATATGAGGAATATAGCAATCAGCCCCAGCATTTT
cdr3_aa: CATSRYEEYSNQPQHF

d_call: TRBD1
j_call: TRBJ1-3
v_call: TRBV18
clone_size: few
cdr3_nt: TGTGCCAGCTCACCGCGCGGACAGGGGGCCTCCAACTCTGGAAACACCATATATTTT
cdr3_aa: CASSPRGQGASNSGNTIYF

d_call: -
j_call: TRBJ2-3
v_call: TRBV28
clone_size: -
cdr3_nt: TGTGCCAGCGGCCCGGGGGATACGCAGTATTTT
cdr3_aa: CASGPGDTQYF

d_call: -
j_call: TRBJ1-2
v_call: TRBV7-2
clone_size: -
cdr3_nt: TGTGCCAGCAGCTTAGGACAGGTTGGGGATGGCTACACCTTC
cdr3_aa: CASSLGQVGDGYTF

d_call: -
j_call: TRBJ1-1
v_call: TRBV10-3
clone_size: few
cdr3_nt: TGTGCCATCAGTCTAGACGGCACTGAAGCTTTCTTT
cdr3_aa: CAISLDGTEAFF

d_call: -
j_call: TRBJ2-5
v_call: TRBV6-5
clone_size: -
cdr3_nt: TGTGCCAGCAGTTACTCAACTTCTGGGTGGGAGGCCCAGTACTTC
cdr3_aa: CASSYSTSGWEAQYF

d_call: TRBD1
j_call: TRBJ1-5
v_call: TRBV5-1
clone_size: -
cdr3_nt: TGCGCCAGCAGTGAACGGACAGGCCTCAATCAGCCCCAGCATTTT
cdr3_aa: CASSERTGLNQPQHF

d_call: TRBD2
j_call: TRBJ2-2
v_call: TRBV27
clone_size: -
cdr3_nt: TGTGCCAGCAGTTTAATTGGACTAGCGGGCCTTACCGGGGAGCTGTTTTTT
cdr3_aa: CASSLIGLAGLTGELFF

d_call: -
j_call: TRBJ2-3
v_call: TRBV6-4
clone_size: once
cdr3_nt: TGTGCCAGCAGTGACGAGGGCCTCGGCACAGATACGCAGTATTTT
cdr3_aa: CASSDEGLGTDTQYF